This record looks at one TCR beta chain sequence and its context. This sample stems from a study of blood T cell repertoires in COVID-19. At the level of the study: The study drew acute and convalescent COVID-19 samples from the United States, Italy and Spain. PBMCs, B-cell-depleted T cells, or T cells were the source of the cDNA or gDNA that made up the material.

In the authors' workflow: It was from reference gene primer amplification that nucleated cell counts were estimated. Sequencing used immunoSEQ multiplex PCR; TCRdb keeps in-frame clones, though not all of them. V, J and clone size are taken as reported in that table, and D and trimming were inferred from the DNA itself. The sample includes about 55,000 clones, around 83% seen only once; the top ten take 15% to 20%. The CDR3 sequence is 17 residues long. Per germline, CDR1 SGHRS and CDR2 YFSETQ. With 0 bases clipped from V and 4 bases from J, the junction kept 11 bases outside the gene matches. Sequencing used peripheral blood. The V gene is TRBV5-1, the J gene TRBJ2-7, with 9 bases aligning to TRBD1. The receptor was derived from a human donor in a cohort sampled during active COVID-19. The CDR3 protein is CASSLGPTGGASYEQYF. The CDR3 DNA sequence: TGCGCCAGCAGCTTGGGCCCTACAGGGGGCGCGTCGTACGAGCAGTACTTC.